This T cell receptor (beta chain) originates from a study of T cell responses to AZD1222 COVID-19 vaccine. Findings and limits, study-wide: None of the repertoires were sampled until the peak T cell response had passed. The number of AZD1222 recipients seropositive at baseline was only 5 to 7. Females made up more of the donors, who were largely white British, and clonal diversity may have come out too low.

Worth noting for this clone: Antigen unknown.

Produced via immunoSEQ multiplex PCR; TCRdb's table is partial and in-frame only. The sample lists around 180,000 clones, over 80% occurring once. Germline V gene sequence: CDR1 SGHDT, CDR2 YYEEEE. The CDR3 extends over 14 amino acids. Trimming stripped 1 base from V and 3 bases from J, with 8 bases between. This TCR was recovered from an adult in good health. The chain is built from TRBV5-6 and TRBJ2-1; D ambiguous. This specimen was peripheral blood, taken on day 0 of AZD1222 vaccination. Here the CDR3 reads CASSLKQSYNEQFF. The CDR3 nucleotides read TGTGCCAGCAGCTTGAAGCAAAGCTACAATGAGCAGTTCTTC.